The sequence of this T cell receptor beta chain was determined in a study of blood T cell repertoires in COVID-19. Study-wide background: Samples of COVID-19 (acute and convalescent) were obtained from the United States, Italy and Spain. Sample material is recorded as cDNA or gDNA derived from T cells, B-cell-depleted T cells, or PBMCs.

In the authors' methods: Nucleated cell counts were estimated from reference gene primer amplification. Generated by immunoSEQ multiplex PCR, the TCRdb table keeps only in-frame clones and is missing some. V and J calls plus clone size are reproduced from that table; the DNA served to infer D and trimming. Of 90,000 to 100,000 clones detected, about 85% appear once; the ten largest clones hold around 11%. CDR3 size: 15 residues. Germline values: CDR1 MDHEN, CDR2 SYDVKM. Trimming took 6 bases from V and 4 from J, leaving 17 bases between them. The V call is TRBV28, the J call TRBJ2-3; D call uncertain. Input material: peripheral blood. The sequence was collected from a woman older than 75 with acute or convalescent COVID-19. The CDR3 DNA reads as TGTGCCAGCAGCCCGGTATCTAGGTCGTCAGATACGCAGTATTTT. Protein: CASSPVSRSSDTQYF.